This record concerns one TCR beta chain sequence. The source of the sample is a study of PD-L1 blockade in urothelial cancer. Across the study: From 2014, patients received atezolizumab, given as 1,200 mg intravenously every 3 weeks. At 3 weeks after treatment start (second dose) and again at 6 weeks, blood was analyzed. Patients with male sex and bladder-origin urothelial cancer accounted for about 85% of the roughly 30 enrolled.

Synthetic analogs of TCR templates were spiked into every PCR. Repertoires were generated with immunoSEQ multiplex PCR, while TCRdb's copy carries only in-frame clones and drops some. The sample consists of about 41,000 clones, roughly 81% of them appearing once. Indicated time point: peripheral blood 6 weeks after treatment start. Sequencing was performed on PBMCs, taken around atezolizumab (anti-PD-L1) treatment. The TCR sequence derives from a man aged 70-80 years with urothelial cancer.

CDR3 in amino acids: CASSHREGGQYF. The DNA for the CDR3 is TGTGCCAGTAGTCACAGGGAAGGTGGCCAGTACTTC. This rearrangement joins TRBV19 to TRBJ2-5; tentative D call: TRBD1 (6 bases). Germline-derived CDR1 and CDR2 are LNHDA and SQIVND (reference sequence). V gave up 5 bases and J gave up 10 bases, with 14 bases separating them. The CDR3 spans 12 residues.